This T cell receptor beta chain was identified during a study of cytomegalovirus exposure and HLA in healthy donors. Notes on the study in general: Reported results showed that the classifier diagnosed cytomegalovirus status with high specificity and sensitivity. Subsequent analysis of the 120 or so validation repertoires found a tendency for first-cohort TCR clusters to co-occur.

Notes on this clone: Its cognate antigen is unknown.

There are 12 residues in the CDR3. The germline V and J ends were trimmed by 6 bases and 4 bases, with 9 bases remaining between them. CDR1 is MNHNS, CDR2 SASEGT, per germline. The repertoire was sequenced with immunoSEQ multiplex PCR; TCRdb's copy has only in-frame clones and lacks some. Among around 150,000 clones listed, about 96% were seen once. The sequenced sample was PBMCs. The rearrangement links TRBV6-1 to TRBJ1-2; D gene uncertain. The source is a woman under 30 in good health and CMV-seronegative. CDR3 DNA: TGTGCCAGCAGGGGCACAGTCTATGGCTACACCTTC. Translation gives CASRGTVYGYTF.